The 20 T cell receptor beta chains presented below share a single source sample, sequenced in a study of neurological immune-mediated disorders. Using its own MiXCR run on the 5' RACE reads, TCRdb lists one record per CDR3 protein. The sample holds about 29,000 distinct CDR3 sequences, roughly 12% seen once. Material: PBMCs. The receptors shown here come from a man in his 60s in good health.

This clonotype was observed at least ten times. This sequence joins TRBV6-6 and TRBJ2-3, with D possibly TRBD1 on 6 matching bases. The germline gives CDR1 MNHNY, CDR2 SVGAGI (reference sequence). Trimming left V 7 bases short and J 0 bases short, with 17 bases between. CDR3 length: 16 residues. CDR3 sequence reads: CASKPGVTSSTDTQYF. The DNA for the CDR3 is TGTGCCAGCAAGCCAGGGGTTACTTCTAGCACAGATACGCAGTATTTT.

In its sample, this clonotype was seen a few times. A much bigger clone sits one base away, suggesting this may be a read error. This chain connects TRBV20-1 to TRBJ2-3, with D perhaps TRBD1 (5 bases). The CDR3 contains 14 residues. Germline CDR1 is DFQATT and CDR2 is SNEGSKA (reference sequence). V lost 6 bases to trimming and J lost 5 bases, with 18 bases between them. The CDR3 coding sequence is TGCAGTGCCACCAAGGGGTCCAGTGTAGATACGCAGTATTTT. It specifies CSATKGSSVDTQYF.

This clonotype was seen only a few times. The chain links TRBV5-6 to TRBJ2-7, with 9 bases that match TRBD1. Losses at the gene ends were 4 bases for V and 3 bases for J; bases not matched to a gene: 17. The length of the CDR3 is 18 residues. The germline V gene has CDR1 SGHDT and CDR2 YYEEEE. For the CDR3, the DNA is TGTGCCAGCAGCCAAACTCCCCCGGGACAGGGCCCCTTCTACGAGCAGTACTTC. As protein: CASSQTPPGQGPFYEQYF.

There are many counts of this clonotype. V is TRBV28 and J is TRBJ1-5; D gene unclear. This CDR3 contains 14 residues. Germline lookup yields CDR1 MDHEN and CDR2 SYDVKM. With 8 bases removed from V and 7 bases from J, the gap between germline ends came to 18 bases. The CDR3 nucleotides read TGTGCCAGCGGGGTATTGAGCGGGGTGCAGCCCCAGCATTTT. Amino acid sequence: CASGVLSGVQPQHF.

The table lists this clonotype with many counts. The J gene is TRBJ2-7, the V gene TRBV5-1, with D possibly being TRBD2 (6 bases). CDR1 SGHRS and CDR2 YFSETQ come from the germline V gene. Between the trimmed V and J ends, which lost 0 bases and 6 bases, there was a span of 16 bases. The CDR3 has 15 amino acids. The CDR3 is CASSLARGRRSEQYF. The DNA for the CDR3 is TGCGCCAGCAGCTTGGCTCGAGGGAGGCGTAGCGAGCAGTACTTC.

This clonotype was found many times. The rearrangement joins TRBV7-2 to TRBJ2-7; D is perhaps TRBD1 or TRBD2 (5 bases each). The CDR3 runs to 15 residues. Trimming pared 1 base from V and 0 bases from J, leaving 10 bases between. Germline CDR1 reads SGHTA; CDR2 reads FQGNSA. Written as DNA, the CDR3 is TGTGCCAGCAGCTTAGATTGGGGGAGCTCCTACGAGCAGTACTTC. Its translation: CASSLDWGSSYEQYF.

This clonotype was counted ten times or more. This rearrangement joins TRBV2 to TRBJ1-6, with 7 bases identical to TRBD1. CDR1 is SNHLY, CDR2 FYNNEI, per germline. The trim removed 6 bases at V and 8 bases at J, leaving 7 bases unmatched. This CDR3 spans 14 amino acids. Here the CDR3 DNA reads TGTGCCAGCAGCCCGCGGACAGGAGATTCACCCCTCCACTTT. This codes for CASSPRTGDSPLHF.

This clonotype is medium-sized in the sample. This chain connects TRBV5-1 to TRBJ2-1; 7 bases align to TRBD1. The CDR3 is 15 residues long. Germline V lookup: CDR1 SGHRS, CDR2 YFSETQ. V trimming: 4 bases; J trimming: 6 bases; junction bases outside the gene matches: 10. The CDR3 DNA reads TGCGCCAGCAGCCCGACAGGGAATATGGGCAATGAGCAGTTCTTC. Its protein is CASSPTGNMGNEQFF.

In this sample, this clonotype turned up many times. The rearrangement links TRBV11-2 to TRBJ2-5; TRBD1 or TRBD2 may be the D gene (5 bases each). CDR3 length equals 16 residues. Germline CDR1 reads SGHAT; CDR2 reads FQNNGV. Trimming removed 5 bases at V and 0 bases at J, with 16 bases between. The CDR3 sequence is CASSLGRTFYQETQYF. In nucleotides, the CDR3 is TGTGCCAGCAGCCTGGGACGGACCTTCTACCAAGAGACCCAGTACTTC.

This clonotype occurred many times. This chain uses TRBV2 with TRBJ2-7, with D unclear. The germline gives CDR1 SNHLY, CDR2 FYNNEI. V was pared by 7 bases and J by 1 base, with 14 bases between. This CDR3 is 14 amino acids long. The CDR3 sequence is CASTRDISSYEQYF. The CDR3 DNA is TGTGCCAGCACCCGAGACATTAGTTCCTACGAGCAGTACTTC.

Ten or more counts support this clonotype. The V and J genes are TRBV7-8 and TRBJ2-1; 12 positions agree with TRBD1. The V and J ends lost 5 bases and 9 bases, in that order; junction bases with no gene match: 8. This CDR3 spans 15 amino acids. The germline V gene has CDR1 SGHVS and CDR2 FQNEAQ. CDR3 sequence (DNA): TGTGCCAGCAGCATGGCTGGGACAGGGGGCGTTGAGCAGTTCTTC. This encodes CASSMAGTGGVEQFF.

This clonotype was picked up a small number of times. At one end the junction does not follow the germline gene, possibly because of a read error. The chain couples TRBV7-7 to TRBJ1-2; D is undetermined. The CDR3 has 14 residues. The germline V gene has CDR1 SSHAT and CDR2 FNYEAQ (reference sequence). The CDR3: CASSLLLPNYGYTF. CDR3 nucleotides: TGTGCTAGCAGCTTATTGCTCCCGAACTATGGCTACACCTTC. The full variable domain, with the rest looked up from reference TRBV7-7 and TRBJ1-2, is GAGVSQSPRYKVTKRGQDVTLRCDPISSHATLYWYQQALGQGPEFLTYFNYEAQPDKSGLPSDRFSAERPEGSISTLTIQRTEQRDSAMYRCASSLLLPNYGYTFGSGTRLTVV.

This clonotype turned up a few times. The genes are TRBV29-1 and TRBJ2-5; D remains unclear. Trimming cost V 2 bases and J 5 bases, with 18 bases left between them. Germline V lookup: CDR1 SQVTM, CDR2 ANQGSEA. The CDR3 extends over 15 amino acids. The CDR3 loop reads CSVESLFGVVETQYF. The CDR3 DNA sequence: TGCAGCGTTGAAAGTTTATTTGGGGTTGTGGAGACCCAGTACTTC.

In its sample, this clonotype is medium-sized (0.01 to 0.1%). This chain links TRBV10-3 with TRBJ2-7; D is perhaps TRBD2 (6 bases). The germline V gene has CDR1 ENHRY and CDR2 SYGVKD. This CDR3 has 18 residues. Trimming shortened V by 4 bases and J by 0 bases, and 22 bases separated the two germline ends. The CDR3 reads CAISGGPRGAGISYEQYF. CDR3 nucleotide sequence: TGTGCCATCAGTGGGGGTCCCCGAGGTGCGGGGATCTCCTACGAGCAGTACTTC.

This clonotype was seen many times. V is TRBV20-1 and J is TRBJ2-5; D may be TRBD1 (5 bases). CDR3 length: 15 residues. V lost 4 bases, J lost 1 base, and 16 bases lay in between. Germline V gene sequence: CDR1 DFQATT, CDR2 SNEGSKA (reference sequence). The CDR3 reads CSATTIQGFQETQYF. CDR3 bases: TGCAGTGCTACCACTATTCAGGGATTCCAAGAGACCCAGTACTTC.

This clonotype showed up many times. This chain joins TRBV14 and TRBJ2-2, with 11 positions matching TRBD2. V gave up 5 bases and J gave up 8 bases; unmatched junction bases: 13. The CDR3 has 17 amino acids. The germline V gene encodes CDR1 SGHDN and CDR2 FVKESK. CDR3 nucleotides: TGTGCCAGCAGCTTACTAGCGGGAGTTCGTCTGGGTGGGGAGCTGTTTTTT. Its translation: CASSLLAGVRLGGELFF.

The chain joins TRBV19 to TRBJ1-5; TRBD1 matches 7 bases. The germline V gene encodes CDR1 LNHDA and CDR2 SQIVND (reference sequence). J gave up 6 bases and V 6 bases, and 14 bases lay outside the gene matches. This CDR3 contains 16 residues. CDR3 DNA: TGTGCCAGTAGAGATCGAGTACAGGGGTTCGCTCAGCCCCAGCATTTT. Encoded protein: CASRDRVQGFAQPQHF. The whole variable domain, remainder taken from reference TRBV19 and TRBJ1-5, is DGGITQSPKYLFRKEGQNVTLSCEQNLNHDAMYWYRQDPGQGLRLIYYSQIVNDFQKGDIAEGYSVSREKKESFPLTVTSAQKNPTAFYLCASRDRVQGFAQPQHFGDGTRLSIL.

This clonotype is judged medium-sized. The V gene is TRBV5-1, the J gene TRBJ1-6; tentative D call: TRBD1 (6 bases). The CDR3 totals 15 residues. V dropped 4 bases and J dropped 7 bases, with 15 bases sitting between them. CDR1 is SGHRS and CDR2 is YFSETQ in the germline V gene. CDR3 loop: CASSQQQGRNSPLHF. As DNA, the CDR3 is TGCGCCAGCAGCCAACAACAGGGTCGGAATTCACCCCTCCACTTT.

This clonotype was seen repeatedly, ten times or more. The chain joins TRBV18 to TRBJ2-7; 9 bases fit TRBD2. Trimming cost V 0 bases and J 7 bases; bases outside gene matches: 1. The CDR3 sequence is 13 residues long. Germline V CDR1 and CDR2: KGHSH, LQKENI. The CDR3 loop is CASSPPLAGEQYF. The CDR3 DNA reads as TGTGCCAGCTCACCACCCCTAGCGGGAGAGCAGTACTTC.

This clonotype occurred many times. This sequence joins TRBV20-1 and TRBJ2-5; D remains ambiguous. The CDR3 is made up of 12 amino acids. CDR1 DFQATT and CDR2 SNEGSKA come from the germline V gene (reference sequence). V was trimmed by 1 base and J by 1 base, leaving 4 bases between them. The CDR3 nucleotides read TGCAGTGCTAGAGGAGTCCAAGAGACCCAGTACTTC. This gives the protein CSARGVQETQYF.